The rows below give T cell receptor beta chains drawn from one sample of a study of cytomegalovirus exposure and HLA in healthy donors. The method was immunoSEQ multiplex PCR; TCRdb's version includes in-frame clones alone and lacks a portion of them. The data show fewer than 200,000 clones, approximately 84% seen once. The sample consisted of PBMCs. All receptors derive from a man younger than 45 in good health and CMV-seropositive. CDR3s include the opening cysteine and the closing phenylalanine or tryptophan. A D gene is named only where the DNA matches it firmly. Some rows mark clone size as missing; the rest say once, few, many or name a class of expanded clone.

D	size	J	V	DNA	CDR3
TRBD1	NA	TRBJ1-1	TRBV5-6	TGTGCCAGCAGCCGACAGCCACAGGGGACTGAAGCTTTCTTT	CASSRQPQGTEAFF
TRBD2	NA	TRBJ2-2	TRBV2	TGTGCCAGCGGGGAACTAGCGTTAACCGGGGAGCTGTTTTTT	CASGELALTGELFF
NA	once	TRBJ2-7	TRBV7-6	TGTGCCAGCAGCATCCGACAGGATGCCTACGAGCAGTACTTC	CASSIRQDAYEQYF
NA	NA	TRBJ2-2	TRBV5-1	TGCGCCAGCAGCTTGGGGACACCCCCCGGGGAGCTGTTTTTT	CASSLGTPPGELFF
NA	NA	TRBJ2-5	TRBV5-8	TGTGCCAGCAGCTCCGTGTCTAGCGTGAGAGGGACCCAGTACTTC	CASSSVSSVRGTQYF
NA	NA	TRBJ2-7	TRBV20-1	TGCAGTGCTAGAACAGACCTCCGACAGTACTTC	CSARTDLRQYF
NA	NA	TRBJ2-1	TRBV25-1	TGTGCCAGCAGTGACCCCCTGAGCTCCTACAATGAGCAGTTCTTC	CASSDPLSSYNEQFF
NA	NA	TRBJ1-2	TRBV7-9	TGTGCCAGCAGCTTAGTTCCCCAGGCATCCACCTATGGCTACACCTTC	CASSLVPQASTYGYTF
NA	NA	TRBJ1-2	TRBV7-2	TGTGCCAGCAGCCGGCTTGGACAGCATTCATCCTATGGCTACACCTTC	CASSRLGQHSSYGYTF
NA	NA	TRBJ1-3	TRBV7-8	TGTGCCAGCAGCCCACGGTCCGGGTACAGGACTGGAAACACCATATATTTT	CASSPRSGYRTGNTIYF
TRBD1	many	TRBJ1-1	TRBV4-3	TGCGCCAGCAGCCAACAAACCGGGACAGGGAACACTGAAGCTTTCTTT	CASSQQTGTGNTEAFF
TRBD2	NA	TRBJ2-1	TRBV5-4	TGTGCCAGCAGCTTGGGGGCGGGAGTGTCCTACAATGAGCAGTTCTTC	CASSLGAGVSYNEQFF
TRBD1	NA	TRBJ2-2	TRBV18	TGTGCCAGCTCACCACGGGACAGGGAGTACACCGGGGAGCTGTTTTTT	CASSPRDREYTGELFF
TRBD1	NA	TRBJ1-4	TRBV6-1	TGTGCCGGGGGCACCGGGACAGCAAATGAAAAACTGTTTTTT	CAGGTGTANEKLFF
TRBD1	NA	TRBJ1-2	TRBV5-1	TGCGCCAGCAGCGGACAGGGTAACTATGGCTACACCTTC	CASSGQGNYGYTF
NA	NA	TRBJ1-5	TRBV7-2	TGTGCCAGCAGCTCCTCCCTCGGGGGCAATCAGCCCCAGCATTTT	CASSSSLGGNQPQHF
TRBD2	NA	TRBJ2-7	TRBV5-3	TGTGCCAGAAGCTACCGACTAGCGGGGGTCACCTACGAGCAGTACTTC	CARSYRLAGVTYEQYF
NA	NA	TRBJ2-2	TRBV18	TGTGCCAGCTCACAACTAGGGCACACCGGGGAGCTGTTTTTT	CASSQLGHTGELFF
TRBD1	NA	TRBJ2-3	TRBV7-9	TGTGCCAGCAGCAAGGACAGGGGGCGAGCAGATACGCAGTATTTT	CASSKDRGRADTQYF
TRBD1	few	TRBJ1-1	TRBV5-1	TGCGCCAGCAGCTTCTACAGGGGCGACACTGAAGCTTTCTTT	CASSFYRGDTEAFF
NA	NA	TRBJ2-3	TRBV7-2	TGTGCCAGCAGCCCTCCGGGGTTTTATTCCACAGATACGCAGTATTTT	CASSPPGFYSTDTQYF
NA	NA	TRBJ2-3	TRBV15	TGTGCCACCAGCAGACCGGCGGGTCGGACAGATACGCAGTATTTT	CATSRPAGRTDTQYF
NA	NA	TRBJ2-6	TRBV12-2	TGTGCAAGTCTCGTTATTGGGAGGGGGGTCCACTCTGGGGCCAACGTCCTGACTTTC	CASLVIGRGVHSGANVLTF
TRBD1	NA	TRBJ1-2	TRBV7-2	TGTGCCAGCAGCCTGGGGACAGGGAACTATGGCTACACCTTC	CASSLGTGNYGYTF
NA	NA	TRBJ2-3	TRBV5-5	TGTGCCAGCAGTTATACAGGGTCAGATACGCAGTATTTT	CASSYTGSDTQYF
TRBD1	NA	TRBJ1-6	TRBV13	TGTGCCAGCAGCAAGAGACAGGGGCGGTCACCCCTCCACTTT	CASSKRQGRSPLHF
TRBD1	NA	TRBJ1-2	TRBV9	TGTGCCAGCAGCGCCTCCGGGACAGAGCATGGCTACACCTTC	CASSASGTEHGYTF
NA	few	TRBJ1-5	TRBV5-6	TGTGCCAGCAGCTTGCGGGGGGCCGGCAATCAGCCCCAGCATTTT	CASSLRGAGNQPQHF
NA	once	TRBJ1-2	TRBV7-9	TGTGCCAGCAGCTCGGTACAGGGAGCTAACTATGGCTACACCTTC	CASSSVQGANYGYTF
TRBD2	NA	TRBJ2-3	TRBV18	TGTGCCAGCTCACCAGGGAGGGCAGATACGCAGTATTTT	CASSPGRADTQYF
NA	NA	TRBJ1-1	TRBV5-1	TGCGCCAGCAGCTCCCCACCCAACAGTCTAAACACTGAAGCTTTCTTT	CASSSPPNSLNTEAFF
NA	once	TRBJ2-7	TRBV11-1	TGTGCCAGCAGCTTACCAGGGGCCAATTCCTACGAGCAGTACTTC	CASSLPGANSYEQYF
NA	few	TRBJ2-7	TRBV10-1	TGCGCCAGCAGCCCCGGGATTATAGGGGAGCAGTACTTC	CASSPGIIGEQYF
TRBD2	few	TRBJ2-6	TRBV18	TGTGCCAGCTCACCACTAGCGGGAGGGCCAGCTGGGGCCAACGTCCTGACTTTC	CASSPLAGGPAGANVLTF
TRBD1	NA	TRBJ2-7	TRBV19	TGTGCCAGTAGTACCCGGGACAGTGCCTACGAGCAGTACTTC	CASSTRDSAYEQYF
TRBD2	NA	TRBJ2-1	TRBV13	TGTGCCAGCAGCTTTTTAGCGGGTGGACTGCTCTTC	CASSFLAGGLLF
TRBD1	NA	TRBJ2-7	TRBV2	TGTGCCAGTGTTTCGGGACAGGGATACGAGCAGTACTTC	CASVSGQGYEQYF
TRBD2	NA	TRBJ2-7	TRBV7-2	TGTGCCAGCAGCTGGACTAGCGGGACCTACGAGCAGTACTTC	CASSWTSGTYEQYF
NA	NA	TRBJ1-3	TRBV7-9	TGTGCCAGCAGCTTATTTGGGACTCCGGGGGGAAACACCATATATTTT	CASSLFGTPGGNTIYF
NA	NA	TRBJ2-7	TRBV27	TGTGCCAGCAGTTTCGCACTAGCAGAGGTTTACGAGCAGTACTTC	CASSFALAEVYEQYF
NA	NA	TRBJ1-1	TRBV5-5	TGTGCCAGCAGCTTAGACAGAGCGAACACTGAAGCTTTCTTT	CASSLDRANTEAFF
NA	NA	TRBJ2-3	TRBV5-1	TGCGCCAGCAGCGGGAGTCTCGGGACAGATACGCAGTATTTT	CASSGSLGTDTQYF
NA	NA	TRBJ2-2	TRBV12-5	TGTGCTAGTGGTTTGGGAGTAGCTAGTGCCGGGGAGCTGTTTTTT	CASGLGVASAGELFF